Listed below are T cell receptor beta chains from one sample, sequenced in a study of CD4 and CD8 cells across lung adenocarcinoma regions. TCRdb processed the PCR reads anew with MiXCR; each CDR3 protein has one entry. The data contain more than 9,000 distinct CDR3 sequences, under 55% of them singletons. Sequencing was carried out using CD8+ T cells from the margin of a lung tumor. These receptors were taken from a female donor with lung adenocarcinoma. The CD4 and CD8 labels of this study may be unreliable. Each CDR3 is given with its conserved first and last residue. A D gene is named only where the DNA matches it firmly. Size tells how often a clone was seen (once, few, many) or the class of an expanded clone, and some rows leave it out.

>TRBJ2-1|medium-sized|NA|TRBV6-5
TGTGCCAGCAGTTACTCGACTAGTGGGAATGAGCAGTTCTTC
CASSYSTSGNEQFF
>TRBJ2-3|NA|NA|TRBV6-1
TGTGCCAGCAGTCCGCTTTCGACGGGGCGCACAGATACGCAGTATTTT
CASSPLSTGRTDTQYF
>TRBJ2-1|NA|TRBD2|TRBV6-5
TGTGCCAGCAGATTCTCCGGGACTAGCGGAGATGAGCAGTTCTTT
CASRFSGTSGDEQFF
>TRBJ2-3|NA|NA|TRBV6-1
TGTGCCAGGAGTCCGAGCGGGCGGGGACCAGATACCCAGTATTTC
CARSPSGRGPDTQYF
>TRBJ2-4|NA|TRBD1|TRBV7-2
TGTGCCAGCAGCTTGGGGCCGGGACAGATTAAAAACATTCAGTACTTC
CASSLGPGQIKNIQYF
>TRBJ2-3|NA|TRBD2|TRBV4-1
TGCGCCAGCAGCCGACGGACTAGCTCCCTGGGCACAGATACGCAGTATTTT
CASSRRTSSLGTDTQYF
>TRBJ2-1|NA|NA|TRBV6-1
TGTGCCAGCACCCAGCGCAATGAGCAGTTCTTC
CASTQRNEQFF
>TRBJ2-7|many|TRBD2|TRBV4-1
TGCGCCAGCAGGTCCCTAGCGGGGGATGCATTAGGGGAGCAGTACTTC
CASRSLAGDALGEQYF
>TRBJ1-4|NA|NA|TRBV6-1
TGTGCCAGCAGGTCGCCGGTGGATGAAAAACTGTTTTTT
CASRSPVDEKLFF
>TRBJ1-3|few|NA|TRBV6-1
TGTGCCAGCAGTGACGGTCCCTCTGGAAACACCATATATTTT
CASSDGPSGNTIYF
>TRBJ2-5|NA|NA|TRBV15
TGTGCCACCAGCGGTCCCGGTCGGGAGCAGTACTTC
CATSGPGREQYF
>TRBJ1-2|NA|NA|TRBV11-2
TGTGCCAGCAGCTTACATTTAGGCCCGGCCGAGGGGCCCCCCCTGGTTGGCTACACCTTC
CASSLHLGPAEGPPLVGYTF
>TRBJ2-6|few|TRBD1|TRBV3-1
TGTGCCAGCAGCCGGGACAGGCTTTTATCTGGGGCCAACGTCCTGACTTTC
CASSRDRLLSGANVLTF
>TRBJ2-1|many|NA|TRBV5-1
TGCGCCAGCAGCTTGGGCAGCCAGAATGAGCAGTTCTTC
CASSLGSQNEQFF
>TRBJ1-6|NA|TRBD1|TRBV6-5
TGTGCCAGCAGTTACCTACGACTTGGGGGACAGACGGCGAGCTCCTATAATTCACCCCTCCACTTT
CASSYLRLGGQTASSYNSPLHF
>TRBJ2-5|once|NA|TRBV6-1
TGTGCCAGCAGCCAACAGGAATACAAAAAGACCCAGTACTTC
CASSQQEYKKTQYF
>TRBJ2-7|NA|TRBD2|TRBV10-1
TGCGCGGGGAGCGGGGGCCCTGACCCAGATACGCAGTACTTC
CAGSGGPDPDTQYF
>TRBJ2-1|NA|NA|TRBV12-3/TRBV12-4
TGTGCCAGCAGTTTGGCGTGGGGGGGGGGGGGGGGCGACAATGAGCAGTTCTTC
CASSLAWGGGGGDNEQFF
>TRBJ1-4|few|NA|TRBV11-2
TGTGCCAGCAGCTTAGCCGGGGGGCTGGGTGAAAAACTGTTTTTT
CASSLAGGLGEKLFF
>TRBJ1-4|few|TRBD1|TRBV27
TGTGCCAGCAGTTTCCAGGGGGCTAATGAAAAACTGTTTTTT
CASSFQGANEKLFF
>TRBJ1-6|NA|TRBD1|TRBV11-2
TGTGCCAGCAGCTTAGAGGGACAGAATTCACCCCTCCACTTT
CASSLEGQNSPLHF
>TRBJ2-3|NA|NA|TRBV12-3/TRBV12-4
TGTGCCAGCGGGGAACATGCGCAGTATTTC
CASGEHAQYF
>TRBJ2-3|NA|NA|TRBV6-8
TGTGCCAGCGGGAGTGACAAAGATACGCAGTATTTT
CASGSDKDTQYF
>TRBJ2-3|large|TRBD2|TRBV6-1
TGTGCCAGCAGCGCCCTAGCGGGGAACACAGATACGCAGTATTTT
CASSALAGNTDTQYF
>TRBJ1-1|NA|NA|TRBV6-5
TGTGCCAGCAGTTACGTGGGCACTGAAGCTTTCTTT
CASSYVGTEAFF
>TRBJ2-5|few|TRBD2|TRBV6-2/TRBV6-3
TGTGCCAGCCGGACTAGCGGGGGGGCCTCAGAGACCCAGTACTTC
CASRTSGGASETQYF
>TRBJ2-1|few|TRBD2|TRBV6-1
TGTGCCAGCAGTGTTCTAGCGGGAGAGTCTGATGAGCAGTTCTTC
CASSVLAGESDEQFF
>TRBJ2-4|NA|TRBD1|TRBV4-1
TGCGCCAGCAGCCAAGTAGGGCCGGGACAGGCCAAAAACATTCAGTACTTC
CASSQVGPGQAKNIQYF
>TRBJ2-7|NA|TRBD2|TRBV6-8
TGTGTCAGCAGTGGATTTTGTCCGGGGCTAGCGGGGGGTGGCACAGATACGCAGTACTTC
CVSSGFCPGLAGGGTDTQYF
>TRBJ2-1|many|NA|TRBV5-1
TGCGCCAGCAGCTTAGGGTACGGGGATGAGCAGTTCTTC
CASSLGYGDEQFF
>TRBJ2-7|large|TRBD1|TRBV7-6
TGTGCCAGCAGCTCAGAACCAGACGGACAGGGCTACGAGCAGTACTTC
CASSSEPDGQGYEQYF
>TRBJ2-3|NA|NA|TRBV10-2
TGCGCCAGGAGCTTGTCTAGCGTGGACTACAATACGCAGTTTTTC
CARSLSSVDYNTQFF
>TRBJ2-3|NA|NA|TRBV27
TGTGCCGGCCTTTGGGGCGGTGACCCAGAGACGCAGTATTTT
CAGLWGGDPETQYF
>TRBJ2-3|NA|NA|TRBV4-2
TGTGCCAGCAGCCAAGTTGTCCCGGGTGCGGGGACGTGGGGCAAAAATATGCAGTACTTT
CASSQVVPGAGTWGKNMQYF
>TRBJ2-7|NA|TRBD2|TRBV10-1
TGCGCCAGCATTGGCGCTAGCGGGAGCTCCTACAATGAGCAGTACTTC
CASIGASGSSYNEQYF
>TRBJ2-3|few|NA|TRBV6-1
TGTGCCAGCATGGGCGGGGATACAGATACGCAGTATTTT
CASMGGDTDTQYF
>TRBJ1-1|NA|TRBD1|TRBV6-1
TGTGCCAGCAGGGTGGGGACAGGGGTTGGTACTGAAGCTTTCTTT
CASRVGTGVGTEAFF
>TRBJ1-2|NA|TRBD1|TRBV10-2
TGCGCCAGCAGTGATTTCGATGACAGGGTCGATGGCTACACCTTC
CASSDFDDRVDGYTF
>TRBJ2-1|NA|NA|TRBV7-2
TGTGCCAGCAGGGGCTACAATGAGCAGTTCTTC
CASRGYNEQFF
>TRBJ2-5|NA|NA|TRBV6-1
TGTGCCAGCAGTGGCCGGGGCTATCAAGAGACCCAGTACTTC
CASSGRGYQETQYF
>TRBJ2-3|NA|TRBD2|TRBV7-2
TGTGCCAGCAGCCTAGGGACTAGCGGGAGCAAAAATATGCAGTATTTT
CASSLGTSGSKNMQYF
>TRBJ1-2|NA|TRBD1|TRBV25-1
TGTGCCACCCACCACCCGTCACAGGGGAAGGATGGCTACACCTTC
CATHHPSQGKDGYTF
>TRBJ2-1|many|TRBD1|TRBV27
TGTGCCAGCAGTCCCGGGACAGACAATGAGCAGTTCTTC
CASSPGTDNEQFF
>TRBJ2-2|NA|NA|TRBV6-5
TGTGCCAGCAGTTACTCGAGGGGGGGGCGGTTCGGCGGGGAGCTGTTTTTT
CASSYSRGGRFGGELFF
>TRBJ1-2|many|NA|TRBV6-1
TGTGCCAGCAGTGAAGCCGGACAAATGAATGGCTACACCTTC
CASSEAGQMNGYTF
>TRBJ1-6|NA|NA|TRBV9
TGTGCCAGCAGCGTAGGAGTTAATTCACCCCTCCACTTT
CASSVGVNSPLHF
>TRBJ2-5|NA|TRBD2|TRBV9
TGTGCCAGCAGCTCCGAAACAGGAAGCGGGGGGGGCGGAGAGACCCAGTACTTC
CASSSETGSGGGGETQYF
>TRBJ2-1|medium-sized|NA|TRBV6-5
TGTGCCAGCAGTTCTACCTCGGACCAAAGCTCCTACAATGAGCAGTTCTTC
CASSSTSDQSSYNEQFF
>TRBJ2-5|medium-sized|NA|TRBV10-1
TGCGCCAGCAGTGAGGATCGCCGGCCGGAGACCCAGTACTTC
CASSEDRRPETQYF
>TRBJ1-2|many|NA|TRBV10-3
TGTGCCATCAGTGACGGGGACACTGAGCCAGGGGGCTACACCTTC
CAISDGDTEPGGYTF
>TRBJ1-4|NA|NA|TRBV6-2/TRBV6-3
TGTGCCAGCAGTTCGGGGGGGGCCGCAGAAGAAAAACTGTTTTTT
CASSSGGAAEEKLFF
>TRBJ2-3|NA|NA|TRBV6-1
TGTGCCAGGGGTCTTGGGCAGGGCGGGGCAGATACGCAGTATTTC
CARGLGQGGADTQYF
>TRBJ2-1|few|NA|TRBV25-1
TGTGCCAGCACAGACCTCTACGAGCAGTTCTTC
CASTDLYEQFF
>TRBJ2-1|many|TRBD2|TRBV4-1
TGCGCCAGCAGCCAAGTAGGCGGGAGGTACAATGAGCAGTTCTTC
CASSQVGGRYNEQFF